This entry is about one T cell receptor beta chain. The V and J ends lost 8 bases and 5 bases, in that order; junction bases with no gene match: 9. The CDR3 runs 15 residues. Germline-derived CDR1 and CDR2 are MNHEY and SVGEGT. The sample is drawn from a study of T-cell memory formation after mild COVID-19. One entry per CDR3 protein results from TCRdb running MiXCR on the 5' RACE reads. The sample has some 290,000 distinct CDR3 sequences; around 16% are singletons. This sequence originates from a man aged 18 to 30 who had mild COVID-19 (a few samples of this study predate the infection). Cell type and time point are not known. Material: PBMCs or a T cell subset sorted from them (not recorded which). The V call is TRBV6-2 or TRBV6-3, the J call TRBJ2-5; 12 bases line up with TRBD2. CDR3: CASLATSGGAETQYF. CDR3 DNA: TGTGCCAGCTTAGCGACTAGCGGGGGAGCGGAGACCCAGTACTTC.